A single sample is the source of the 9 T cell receptor beta chains below, sequenced in a study of OX40 agonist ivuxolimab in advanced cancers. The method was immunoSEQ multiplex PCR; TCRdb's version includes in-frame clones alone and lacks a portion of them. The table shows about 69,000 clones, with 85% occurring only once. Sample: CD4+ or CD8+ T cells sorted from blood, taken in a trial of the OX40 agonist ivuxolimab. The receptors were sampled from an adult with an advanced solid tumor such as melanoma, head and neck, liver or kidney cancer.

This chain uses TRBV2 with TRBJ2-1; 9 bases fit TRBD2. Germline V lookup: CDR1 SNHLY, CDR2 FYNNEI. CDR3 size: 18 residues. J lost 1 base, V lost 7 bases, and 14 bases had no gene match. Written as DNA, the CDR3 is TGTGCCAGCATCCTAGGGGGCTCTAGCGGGACGTCCTACAATGAGCAGTTCTTC. Translating it yields CASILGGSSGTSYNEQFF.

V gene TRBV6-1 combines with J gene TRBJ1-5, with D perhaps TRBD1 (5 bases). V lost 6 bases and J 1 base, leaving 13 bases between the germline ends. CDR1 MNHNS and CDR2 SASEGT come from the germline V gene. This CDR3 comprises 15 residues. CDR3 sequence: CASSPSWDSNQPQHF. CDR3 in DNA: TGTGCCAGCAGCCCGAGTTGGGACAGCAATCAGCCCCAGCATTTT.

The genes are TRBV18 and TRBJ2-1; possible D gene TRBD1, 5 bases. Per germline, CDR1 KGHSH and CDR2 LQKENI. The CDR3 is 15 residues long. V gave up 0 bases and J gave up 10 bases, with 16 bases separating them. CDR3 bases: TGTGCCAGCTCACCACCGTCGGGTAAGGGGCGAGAGCAGTTCTTC. This encodes CASSPPSGKGREQFF.

The V gene is TRBV25-1, the J gene TRBJ2-7; D call uncertain. Trimming took off 2 bases at V and 0 bases at J, with 8 bases between the two ends. Germline V gene sequence: CDR1 MGHDK, CDR2 SYGVNS. This CDR3 contains 14 residues. In DNA, the CDR3 is TGTGCCAGCAGTGAAGGATGGGGCTCCTACGAGCAGTACTTC. This gives the protein CASSEGWGSYEQYF.

This chain connects TRBV5-1 to TRBJ1-1; TRBD1 might be the D (6 bases). Per the germline V gene, CDR1 is SGHRS and CDR2 is YFSETQ. The CDR3 is 14 residues long. Deletions cut 3 bases from V and 5 bases from J, with 14 bases between. The CDR3 region has the DNA TGCGCCAGCAGCTCCTCGGGGGGCGGAACTGAAGCTTTCTTT. Its protein is CASSSSGGGTEAFF.

This clone was seen more than once but under ten times. The chain has TRBV19 and TRBJ1-1; 7 bases fit TRBD1. The V segment lost 8 bases and the J segment 4 bases; nucleotides outside the gene matches: 4. The germline V gene has CDR1 LNHDA and CDR2 SQIVND (reference sequence). The CDR3 covers 12 residues. CDR3 sequence (DNA): TGTGCCAGTTCAACAGGGGTCACTGAAGCTTTCTTT. Protein product: CASSTGVTEAFF.

CDR3 in amino acids: CASLDRFSYEQYF. Written as DNA, the CDR3 is TGTGCCAGCCTTGACAGGTTCTCCTACGAGCAGTACTTC. This chain uses TRBV2 with TRBJ2-5; weak D call: TRBD1 (6 bases). The DNA end is more similar to TRBJ2-7, so the J call may be wrong. This CDR3 is 13 amino acids long. Per the germline V gene, CDR1 is SNHLY and CDR2 is FYNNEI.

The rearrangement uses TRBV7-3 and TRBJ2-5; D remains ambiguous. The CDR3 is made up of 13 amino acids. The germline V gene encodes CDR1 SGHTA and CDR2 FQGTGA. V was cut by 4 bases and J by 4 bases, with 10 bases left in between. The CDR3 DNA reads as TGTGCCAGCAGCTCCTGGGCTGGAGAGACCCAGTACTTC. The encoded protein is CASSSWAGETQYF.

This clone occurred a few times. At one of its ends the junction is not consistent with the germline gene, which may arise from a read error. V gene TRBV7-7 combines with J gene TRBJ2-5, with D perhaps being TRBD1 or TRBD2 (5 bases each). Germline-derived CDR1 and CDR2 are SSHAT and FNYEAQ (reference sequence). CDR3 length: 15 residues. CDR3 DNA sequence: TGTGCTAGCAGCTTATTCGGGACGGACAAAGAGACCCAGTACTTC. Its translation: CASSLFGTDKETQYF. Supplemented by reference TRBV7-7 and TRBJ2-5, the full variable domain reads GAGVSQSPRYKVTKRGQDVTLRCDPISSHATLYWYQQALGQGPEFLTYFNYEAQPDKSGLPSDRFSAERPEGSISTLTIQRTEQRDSAMYRCASSLFGTDKETQYFGPGTRLLVL.